A single sample gave rise to the 32 T cell receptor beta chains below, sequenced in a study of early T cells in non-severe SARS-CoV-2 infection. MiXCR was run by TCRdb on the 5' RACE reads, yielding one entry per CDR3 protein. The repertoire holds 100,000 to 150,000 distinct CDR3 sequences, with just under 15% as singletons. Specimen: whole blood. Receptors originate from an adult who was a healthcare worker with PCR-confirmed SARS-CoV-2 infection or an uninfected control (not recorded which).

This clonotype came up many times. The gene calls are TRBV7-8 and TRBJ1-2; 7 positions agree with TRBD1. Germline V gene lookup returns CDR1 SGHVS and CDR2 FQNEAQ. V lost 5 bases and J lost 6; bases outside the gene matches: 9. The CDR3 has 14 amino acids. DNA of the CDR3: TGTGCCAGCAGCCGCTCCGACAGGGCGGATGGCTACACCTTC. As protein: CASSRSDRADGYTF. Full variable domain (missing parts from reference TRBV7-8 and TRBJ1-2): GAGVSQSPRYKVAKRGQDVALRCDPISGHVSLFWYQQALGQGPEFLTYFQNEAQLDKSGLPSDRFFAERPEGSVSTLKIQRTQQEDSAVYLCASSRSDRADGYTFGSGTRLTVV.

A few counts support this clonotype. As DNA, the CDR3 is TGCAGCGTGGCCCGGGGAAAGAGCGAGCAGTTCTTC. As protein: CSVARGKSEQFF. V gene TRBV29-1 combines with J gene TRBJ2-1; TRBD2 might be the D (5 bases). The germline gives CDR1 SQVTM, CDR2 ANQGSEA. The CDR3 spans 12 residues. The V end lost 6 bases, the J end lost 10 bases, and 16 bases lay between the germline ends.

The rearrangement uses TRBV5-1 and TRBJ1-2; 9 nucleotides agree with TRBD1. This CDR3 has 15 residues. With 0 bases clipped from V and 2 bases from J, the junction kept 2 bases outside the gene matches. CDR1 and CDR2 from the germline V gene are SGHRS and YFSETQ. CDR3 loop: CASSLDGQGNYGYTF. In DNA form, the CDR3 reads TGCGCCAGCAGCTTGGACGGACAGGGGAACTATGGCTACACCTTC.

This clonotype turned up a few times. V usage is TRBV5-1 and J usage is TRBJ2-5, with a weak D call TRBD2 (5 bases). This CDR3 is 14 amino acids long. From germline, CDR1 is SGHRS and CDR2 YFSETQ. The V and J ends lost 6 bases and 2 bases respectively, with 14 bases between them. CDR3 coding DNA: TGCGCCAGCAATGAGCGGTCGTCTCAAGAGACCCAGTACTTC. Its protein is CASNERSSQETQYF.

This clonotype was recorded a few times. This chain joins TRBV20-1 and TRBJ2-2, with a weak D call TRBD2 (7 bases). CDR1 and CDR2 from the germline V gene are DFQATT and SNEGSKA (reference sequence). Trimming pared 4 bases from V and 6 bases from J, leaving 12 bases between. The CDR3 contains 13 residues. The CDR3 sequence is CSANAGAPGELFF. The DNA for the CDR3 is TGCAGTGCTAACGCGGGGGCCCCCGGGGAGCTGTTTTTT.

This clonotype was detected a few times. This chain connects TRBV30 to TRBJ1-5, with a weak D call TRBD1 (5 bases). Trimming stripped 0 bases from V and 6 bases from J, with 9 bases between. Germline loops: CDR1 GTSNPN, CDR2 SVGIG (reference sequence). The CDR3 spans 13 residues. CDR3 loop: CAWSVGDGQPQHF. CDR3 DNA: TGTGCCTGGAGTGTGGGGGATGGTCAGCCCCAGCATTTT.

This clonotype has just a few counts. The chain joins TRBV6-1 to TRBJ1-2, with D possibly being TRBD1 (5 bases). Germline CDR1 and CDR2: MNHNS and SASEGT. The CDR3 has 13 amino acids. Trimming took 2 bases from V and 5 from J, leaving 9 bases between them. CDR3 sequence reads: CASSEMRGYGYTF. CDR3 nucleotide sequence: TGTGCCAGCAGTGAAATGAGGGGTTATGGCTACACCTTC.

The chain recombines TRBV6-6 with TRBJ1-2; D ambiguous. Germline V gives CDR1 MNHNY, CDR2 SVGAGI (reference sequence). V gave up 5 bases and J gave up 5 bases, with 12 bases separating them. This CDR3 is built from 13 residues. CDR3 bases: TGTGCCAGCAGTCCCTTTGCGCGGTATGGCTACACCTTC. Encoded protein: CASSPFARYGYTF.

This clonotype was counted many times. The J gene is TRBJ1-1, the V gene TRBV20-1, with D unresolved. The CDR3 consists of 10 residues. V was pared by 2 bases and J by 6 bases, with 4 bases between. Germline CDR1 is DFQATT and CDR2 is SNEGSKA (reference sequence). In DNA, the CDR3 is TGCAGTGCTAGAAGGTCTGAAGCTTTCTTT. It specifies CSARRSEAFF.

The V gene is TRBV19, the J gene TRBJ2-2, with 11 bases aligning to TRBD1. The germline V gene encodes CDR1 LNHDA and CDR2 SQIVND (reference sequence). This CDR3 has 13 amino acids. Trimming removed 9 bases from V and 7 bases from J; junction bases left unmatched: 4. CDR3 bases: TGTGCCAGCGGACAGGGGGCGAACGGGGAGCTGTTTTTT. Protein product: CASGQGANGELFF.

The chain joins TRBV27 to TRBJ2-2; D ambiguous. Germline CDR1 is MNHEY and CDR2 is SMNVEV (reference sequence). Trimming cost V 2 bases and J 1 base, with 11 bases left between them. The CDR3 consists of 16 residues. The CDR3 nucleotides read TGTGCCAGCAGTTTAATCACGGAGAGGAACACCGGGGAGCTGTTTTTT. Translated, it gives CASSLITERNTGELFF.

This clonotype was counted at least ten times. The chain employs TRBV27 and TRBJ2-7; TRBD2 matches 8 bases. Trimming removed 4 bases from V and 2 bases from J; junction bases left unmatched: 4. The CDR3 extends over 14 amino acids. Looked up from germline, CDR1 is MNHEY and CDR2 is SMNVEV (reference sequence). This chain's CDR3 is CASSSGTRPYEQYF. As DNA, the CDR3 is TGTGCCAGCAGTTCCGGGACTAGGCCCTACGAGCAGTACTTC.

This clonotype was seen repeatedly, ten times or more. The chain carries TRBV20-1 and TRBJ1-1; 7 nucleotides agree with TRBD1. Losses at the gene ends were 8 bases for V and 0 bases for J; bases not matched to a gene: 9. Germline lookup yields CDR1 DFQATT and CDR2 SNEGSKA (reference sequence). The CDR3 is 14 amino acids. CDR3 sequence reads: CSLPRDSLNTEAFF. CDR3 nucleotides: TGCAGTCTGCCTCGGGACAGCTTGAACACTGAAGCTTTCTTT.

The chain combines TRBV5-1 with TRBJ2-7; the D gene is possibly TRBD2 (5 bases). Germline V gene sequence: CDR1 SGHRS, CDR2 YFSETQ. The CDR3 loop spans 14 amino acids. The V end lost 4 bases, the J end lost 6 bases, and 17 bases lay between the germline ends. The CDR3 protein is CASSGSRLSLEQYF. In DNA form, the CDR3 reads TGCGCCAGCAGCGGGAGCCGTTTGTCCCTCGAGCAGTACTTC.

This clonotype was recorded a few times. The chain joins TRBV6-1 to TRBJ2-1, with 13 bases lining up with TRBD2. This CDR3 is built from 14 residues. The J segment lost 12 bases and the V segment lost 6 bases, leaving 8 bases of the junction unmatched. The germline V gene encodes CDR1 MNHNS and CDR2 SASEGT. CDR3 amino acids: CASSTTSGGLRQFF. The CDR3 DNA follows: TGTGCCAGCAGCACGACTAGCGGGGGGTTACGGCAGTTCTTC.

This clonotype came up a few times. V gene TRBV18 combines with J gene TRBJ1-3; no definite D call. Germline loops: CDR1 KGHSH, CDR2 LQKENI. The CDR3 has 16 residues. The germline V and J ends were trimmed by 2 bases and 0 bases, with 11 bases remaining between them. The CDR3 is CASSPSREISGNTIYF. CDR3 bases: TGTGCCAGCTCACCAAGCCGGGAGATCTCTGGAAACACCATATATTTT.

This clonotype showed up many times. The chain combines TRBV7-9 with TRBJ2-5; D uncertain. The V end was cut by 5 bases, the J end by 2 bases, with 12 bases between. Germline V gives CDR1 SEHNR, CDR2 FQNEAQ (reference sequence). This CDR3 has 14 residues. This CDR3 reads CASSPSSLQETQYF. The CDR3 nucleotides are TGTGCCAGCAGCCCGTCTAGTCTTCAAGAGACCCAGTACTTC.

The sample holds a few counts of this clonotype. This chain joins TRBV9 and TRBJ2-5; D is possibly TRBD1 or TRBD2 (5 bases each). CDR1 is SGDLS and CDR2 is YYNGEE in the germline V gene. The CDR3 runs 15 residues. With 4 bases removed from V and 2 bases from J, the gap between germline ends came to 15 bases. The CDR3 protein is CASSLHRDPQETQYF. The CDR3 DNA reads TGTGCCAGCAGCTTACACCGGGACCCGCAAGAGACCCAGTACTTC. Using reference TRBV9 and TRBJ2-5 for the parts outside the CDR3, the full variable domain is DSGVTQTPKHLITATGQRVTLRCSPRSGDLSVYWYQQSLDQGLQFLIQYYNGEERAKGNILERFSAQQFPDLHSELNLSSLELGDSALYFCASSLHRDPQETQYFGPGTRLLVL.

The sample holds many counts of this clonotype. This rearrangement joins TRBV2 to TRBJ2-3; D uncertain. The germline V gene encodes CDR1 SNHLY and CDR2 FYNNEI. V was trimmed by 3 bases and J by 6 bases, leaving 4 bases between them. This CDR3 region has 11 residues. The CDR3 nucleotides read TGTGCCAGCAGTGACAGCGATACGCAGTATTTT. Amino acids: CASSDSDTQYF.

This clonotype was seen a few times. V and J are TRBV29-1 and TRBJ2-5, with D uncertain. This CDR3 is built from 12 residues. Germline CDR1 and CDR2: SQVTM and ANQGSEA. The V and J ends lost 4 bases and 2 bases respectively, with 8 bases between them. CDR3 in DNA: TGCAGCGTTGCACAGTTGCAAGAGACCCAGTACTTC. It codes for CSVAQLQETQYF.

The CDR3 DNA reads TGTGCAAGTCGCTTGGGAGCGACTAGCGGGGGGGCCTGGCGCACAGATACGCAGTATTTT. Translating it yields CASRLGATSGGAWRTDTQYF. This chain joins TRBV12-2 and TRBJ2-3; the table's TRBD2 call for D was not verified on the DNA. TRBV12-2 is a known pseudogene. This CDR3 is 20 amino acids long.

This clonotype has more than one count but fewer than ten. J is TRBJ1-5 and V is TRBV7-6; 9 bases are a match to TRBD1. The ends lost 6 bases at V and 4 bases at J; junction bases unmatched: 10. This CDR3 is built from 16 residues. Germline lookup yields CDR1 SGHVS and CDR2 FNYEAQ. The CDR3 DNA is TGTGCCAGCAGGGGCCACGGACAGGGGCAAAATCAGCCCCAGCATTTT. It codes for CASRGHGQGQNQPQHF.

This clonotype was found a few times. The chain combines TRBV7-6 with TRBJ2-7; 9 bases are shared with TRBD2. There are 14 residues in the CDR3. With 3 bases clipped from V and 7 bases from J, the junction kept 7 bases outside the gene matches. The germline V gene encodes CDR1 SGHVS and CDR2 FNYEAQ. The chain's CDR3 is CASSFGLAGREQYF. In nucleotides, the CDR3 is TGTGCCAGCAGCTTTGGCCTAGCGGGGAGAGAGCAGTACTTC.

This clonotype has just a few counts. The genes are TRBV6-1 and TRBJ2-3, with D possibly matching TRBD1 (5 bases). V was trimmed by 6 bases and J by 1 base, leaving 11 bases between them. The germline CDR1 and CDR2 sequences are MNHNS and SASEGT. This CDR3 region has 14 residues. CDR3 sequence: CASRVKGGTDTQYF. CDR3 in DNA: TGTGCCAGCAGGGTCAAAGGGGGCACAGATACGCAGTATTTT.

This clonotype was picked up a small number of times. The V gene is TRBV29-1, the J gene TRBJ1-1, with a weak D call TRBD1 (6 bases). Germline V gene sequence: CDR1 SQVTM, CDR2 ANQGSEA. This CDR3 is 13 amino acids long. Deletions cut 5 bases from V and 1 base from J, with 11 bases between. CDR3 nucleotides: TGCAGCGTTAATCAGGGGAGGAACACTGAAGCTTTCTTT. This sequence encodes CSVNQGRNTEAFF.

V usage is TRBV9 and J usage is TRBJ2-2; D may be TRBD1 or TRBD2 (5 bases each). This CDR3 has 14 residues. Deletions cut 3 bases from V and 7 bases from J, with 13 bases between. From germline, CDR1 is SGDLS and CDR2 YYNGEE. In DNA form, the CDR3 reads TGTGCCAGCAGCGGGAATGAGGGGAGCGGGGAGCTGTTTTTT. It codes for CASSGNEGSGELFF.

This clonotype was seen more than once but under ten times. The chain couples TRBV5-4 to TRBJ1-2; the D is unclear. CDR3 size: 14 residues. Germline CDR1 reads SGHNT; CDR2 reads YYREEE (reference sequence). Trimming took off 4 bases at V and 2 bases at J, with 12 bases between the two ends. The CDR3 loop reads CASSSPTGNYGYTF. In DNA, the CDR3 is TGTGCCAGCAGCAGTCCGACGGGGAACTATGGCTACACCTTC.

In this sample, this clonotype turned up a few times. This chain uses TRBV4-1 with TRBJ1-5, with a tentative D call TRBD1 (5 bases). Germline V gene lookup returns CDR1 MGHRA and CDR2 YSYEKL. Deletions cut 3 bases from V and 4 bases from J, with 13 bases between. The CDR3 consists of 15 residues. The CDR3 nucleotides read TGCGCCAGCAGCCACAGGGTTACCTCTAATCAGCCCCAGCATTTT. Protein: CASSHRVTSNQPQHF.

A few counts support this clonotype. This chain joins TRBV5-1 and TRBJ2-3; D is undetermined. Germline CDR1 is SGHRS and CDR2 is YFSETQ. The V end was cut by 0 bases, the J end by 1 base, with 6 bases between. There are 14 residues in the CDR3. For the CDR3, the DNA is TGCGCCAGCAGCTTGGCCATCCGCACAGATACGCAGTATTTT. Its translation: CASSLAIRTDTQYF.

This rearrangement joins TRBV13 to TRBJ2-1; D not resolved. Germline loops: CDR1 PRHDT, CDR2 FYEKMQ (reference sequence). This CDR3 comprises 18 residues. Trimming shortened V by 5 bases and J by 0 bases, and 20 bases separated the two germline ends. In nucleotides, the CDR3 is TGTGCCAGCAGCCCCGTGTTCCCGTCTGGCAGCTCCTACAATGAGCAGTTCTTC. Residues: CASSPVFPSGSSYNEQFF.

This clonotype appeared a few times. This chain connects TRBV29-1 to TRBJ1-1; D uncertain. Germline V gene lookup returns CDR1 SQVTM and CDR2 ANQGSEA. Deletions cut 4 bases from V and 6 bases from J, with 6 bases between. This CDR3 spans 10 amino acids. CDR3 in DNA: TGCAGCGTTGTAACCCCTGAAGCTTTCTTT. This codes for CSVVTPEAFF.

This chain joins TRBV29-1 and TRBJ2-1; D is undetermined. Trimming pared 4 bases from V and 8 bases from J, leaving 12 bases between. This CDR3 region has 12 residues. Germline lookup yields CDR1 SQVTM and CDR2 ANQGSEA. The CDR3 reads CSVVSGGDEQFF. The CDR3 DNA reads as TGCAGCGTTGTATCGGGTGGGGATGAGCAGTTCTTC.